This T cell receptor beta chain was documented in a study of regulatory T cells in long-lasting Graves disease. At the level of the study: Prior antithyroid drug treatment in newly diagnosed Graves' patients lasted under 3 months.

Relying on iRepertoire HTBI primers and Arm-PCR of CDR3 regions, the team built TCR beta libraries. Per the original methods: Identified across the samples were approximately 60 TRBV segments and roughly 14 TRBJ segments. MiXCR, run by TCRdb on the multiplex PCR reads, gives a single entry per CDR3 protein. V and J calls and clone size were set by TCRdb, not the authors. The sample lists fewer than 350,000 distinct CDR3 sequences, over 15% occurring once. General study findings and limits: Having few samples may have compromised the accuracy.

In its sample, this clonotype was seen many times. Its antigen is not known. Indicated time point: newly diagnosed GD, antithyroid drugs for less than 3 months. The TCR library was prepared using RNA isolated from PBMCs. As a group, patients came from one endocrinology department in Xi'an, China. Sequenced here: peripheral blood mononuclear cells (PBMCs), sampled at new diagnosis, from a patient treated with antithyroid drugs. The TCR comes from a female donor with Graves disease.

The CDR3 loop is CASSLGQWGQPQHF. The CDR3 DNA follows: TGTGCCAGCAGTTTAGGGCAGTGGGGGCAGCCCCAGCATTTT. The chain recombines TRBV27 with TRBJ1-5, with a tentative D call TRBD1 (5 bases). The CDR3 covers 14 residues. Germline CDR1 MNHEY, CDR2 SMNVEV (reference sequence). V lost 2 bases to trimming and J lost 7 bases, with 12 bases between them.